The 29 T cell receptor beta chains below all came from one sample that was sequenced in a study of blood T cell repertoires in COVID-19. This table comes from immunoSEQ multiplex PCR, and its TCRdb copy is limited to in-frame clones, with some not included. The sample yields about 120,000 clones, approximately 80% seen once. Material: peripheral blood. These receptors originate from a woman between 70 and 85 years old with acute or convalescent COVID-19.

The chain has TRBV2 and TRBJ1-2, with D perhaps matching TRBD1 (5 bases). V gave up 6 bases and J gave up 4 bases, with 18 bases separating them. The CDR3 has 15 residues. CDR1 and CDR2 from the germline V gene are SNHLY and FYNNEI. For the CDR3, the DNA is TGTGCCAGCAGGCTCCGGGGCCTGGAGGGCTATGGCTACACCTTC. As protein: CASRLRGLEGYGYTF.

V usage is TRBV2 and J usage is TRBJ1-4; TRBD1 is a possible D gene (6 bases). V was shortened by 2 bases and J by 3 bases, with 10 bases between the two germline ends. Germline assignment: CDR1 SNHLY and CDR2 FYNNEI. There are 15 residues in the CDR3. DNA for the CDR3: TGTGCCAGCAGTGAAATGGGGGCACCTAATGAAAAACTGTTTTTT. It encodes CASSEMGAPNEKLFF.

The rearrangement links TRBV10-3 to TRBJ1-2; 7 nucleotides line up with TRBD1. The germline V gene has CDR1 ENHRY and CDR2 SYGVKD. V lost 0 bases, J lost 3 bases, and 4 bases stayed unmatched. CDR3 length: 15 residues. The DNA of the CDR3 is TGTGCCATCAGTGAGTCTAGAGGGGGCGACTATGGCTACACCTTC. This codes for CAISESRGGDYGYTF.

V is TRBV20-1 and J is TRBJ1-2, with TRBD1 as a possible D gene (5 bases). Germline values: CDR1 DFQATT, CDR2 SNEGSKA (reference sequence). V lost 3 bases, J lost 5 bases, and 16 bases lay in between. The CDR3 has 14 amino acids. The CDR3 DNA sequence: TGCAGTGCTAGTCTAAGGGGCGCAGAGTATGGCTACACCTTC. This translates into CSASLRGAEYGYTF.

The J gene is TRBJ1-2, the V gene TRBV6-5, with unresolved D. The V gene's germline CDR1 is MNHEY and CDR2 SVGAGI. Trimming pared 5 bases from V and 4 bases from J, leaving 17 bases between. The CDR3 runs 15 residues. The CDR3 DNA follows: TGTGCCAGCAGTATGGCCGGGTTCAAAGGCTATGGCTACACCTTC. Protein product: CASSMAGFKGYGYTF.

The chain is built from TRBV6-2 or TRBV6-3 and TRBJ2-2; 12 bases agree with TRBD2. V lost 5 bases, J lost 6 bases, and 7 bases stayed unmatched. The CDR3 covers 16 residues. CDR1 and CDR2 (germline): MNHEY, SVGEGT. The chain's CDR3 is CASSPRLAGGPGELFF. CDR3 bases: TGTGCCAGCAGTCCACGTCTAGCGGGGGGGCCCGGGGAGCTGTTTTTT.

This chain connects TRBV7-8 to TRBJ2-3; TRBD2 matches at 9 bases. CDR3 length: 15 amino acids. Germline CDR1 SGHVS, CDR2 FQNEAQ. V lost 5 bases to trimming and J lost 0 bases; unmatched junction nucleotides: 3. CDR3 sequence (DNA): TGTGCCAGCAGCGCGCTAGCGGGGAGCACAGATACGCAGTATTTT. Translation: CASSALAGSTDTQYF. Full variable domain (outside the CDR3, taken from reference TRBV7-8 and TRBJ2-3): GAGVSQSPRYKVAKRGQDVALRCDPISGHVSLFWYQQALGQGPEFLTYFQNEAQLDKSGLPSDRFFAERPEGSVSTLKIQRTQQEDSAVYLCASSALAGSTDTQYFGPGTRLTVL.

The rearrangement links TRBV19 to TRBJ2-2; 7 nucleotides agree with TRBD1. The germline V gene has CDR1 LNHDA and CDR2 SQIVND (reference sequence). V trimming: 5 bases; J trimming: 5 bases; junction bases outside the gene matches: 14. This CDR3 region has 17 residues. CDR3 nucleotide sequence: TGTGCCAGTAGTCTCTCCGGGACAGCTAGGGTGACCGGGGAGCTGTTTTTT. Translation gives CASSLSGTARVTGELFF.

The V call is TRBV19, the J call TRBJ1-6; D call uncertain. The CDR3 is 13 residues long. Germline V gene lookup returns CDR1 LNHDA and CDR2 SQIVND (reference sequence). The V gene lost 2 bases and the J gene lost 6 bases, with 5 bases spanning the gap. The CDR3 DNA is TGTGCCAGTAGTATAAACAGTAATTCACCCCTCCACTTT. This gives the protein CASSINSNSPLHF.

In DNA form, the CDR3 reads TGTGCCATCAAACAGGCTATGAACACTGAAGCTTTCTTT. It is translated as CAIKQAMNTEAFF. J is TRBJ1-1 and V is TRBV10-3; D possibly corresponds to TRBD1 (5 bases). Per the germline V gene, CDR1 is ENHRY and CDR2 is SYGVKD. The CDR3 runs 13 residues. V was shortened by 7 bases and J by 0 bases, with 9 bases between the two germline ends.

The chain recombines TRBV2 with TRBJ2-5; 8 bases match TRBD2. Trimming took 6 bases from V and 0 from J; bases not matched to a gene: 6. The CDR3 length is 15 residues. In germline, CDR1 is SNHLY, CDR2 FYNNEI. CDR3 sequence reads: CASRQAGVYQETQYF. DNA of the CDR3: TGTGCCAGCAGGCAAGCGGGGGTCTACCAAGAGACCCAGTACTTC.

The chain uses TRBV4-3 and TRBJ1-2; weak D call: TRBD1 (5 bases). Deletions cut 0 bases from V and 5 bases from J, with 25 bases between. The CDR3 runs 19 residues. Germline V gene lookup returns CDR1 LGHNA and CDR2 YSLEER. CDR3 DNA: TGCGCCAGCAGCCAAGAGGCCCTTCGCTCGGGGCCTGGAGGGTATGGCTACACCTTC. Amino acids: CASSQEALRSGPGGYGYTF.

The chain employs TRBV7-7 and TRBJ2-3; D unclear. V shed 5 bases and J shed 0 bases, with 9 bases lying between them. Germline V CDR1 and CDR2: SSHAT, FNYEAQ (reference sequence). The CDR3 extends over 14 amino acids. The CDR3 nucleotides are TGTGCCAGCAGCCCAGGAACTAGCACAGATACGCAGTATTTT. Protein product: CASSPGTSTDTQYF.

The chain carries TRBV5-6 and TRBJ1-4, with D possibly matching TRBD1 (5 bases). Germline V gives CDR1 SGHDT, CDR2 YYEEEE. Trimming pared 4 bases from V and 6 bases from J, leaving 16 bases between. The CDR3 runs to 15 residues. CDR3 nucleotides: TGTGCCAGCAGCCCAGGGTTGGGTGAATATGAAAAACTGTTTTTT. Translation gives CASSPGLGEYEKLFF.

The J gene is TRBJ1-3, the V gene TRBV2; 7 bases are a match to TRBD1. With V trimmed by 6 bases and J by 7 bases, 9 bases remained unmatched. Looked up from germline, CDR1 is SNHLY and CDR2 is FYNNEI. This CDR3 comprises 14 residues. In DNA form, the CDR3 reads TGTGCCAGCAGGCCCGACAGGGTCGGGAACACCATATATTTT. Protein: CASRPDRVGNTIYF.

Notes on this clone: The germline gene is not matched at one end of the junction; a read error may be the cause. The chain combines TRBV12-5 with TRBJ1-6; unclear D gene. Germline V CDR1 and CDR2: LGHNT, FRNRAP. CDR3 length: 13 amino acids. CDR3 nucleotides: TGTGCAAGTGGGCAGCTAGTTAATTCACCCCTCCACTTT. It translates to CASGQLVNSPLHF. Drawing the rest from reference TRBV12-5 and TRBJ1-6, the complete variable domain is DARVTQTPRHKVTEMGQEVTMRCQPILGHNTVFWYRQTMMQGLELLAYFRNRAPLDDSGMPKDRFSAEMPDATLATLKIQPSEPRDSAVYFCASGQLVNSPLHFGNGTRLTVT.

The chain combines TRBV7-2 with TRBJ2-7; D may be TRBD1 (5 bases). V was shortened by 2 bases and J by 5 bases, with 16 bases between the two germline ends. CDR1 and CDR2 from the germline V gene are SGHTA and FQGNSA. The CDR3 length is 15 residues. CDR3 sequence: CASSLKQGPFNEQYF. CDR3 coding DNA: TGTGCCAGCAGCTTAAAGCAGGGCCCGTTCAACGAGCAGTACTTC.

CDR3 protein: CASSTGVTNYGYTF. Written as DNA, the CDR3 is TGTGCCAGCAGCACAGGGGTCACTAACTATGGCTACACCTTC. The gene calls are TRBV2 and TRBJ1-2; TRBD1 agrees at 7 bases. The V gene's germline CDR1 is SNHLY and CDR2 FYNNEI. The CDR3 spans 14 residues. Trimming at V came to 6 bases and at J to 0 bases, leaving 4 bases not matched to a gene.

The chain couples TRBV6-2 or TRBV6-3 to TRBJ2-3; TRBD2 agrees at 9 bases. Unmatched junction bases numbered 6, after V lost 0 bases and J lost 5 bases. Germline V gene data show CDR1 as MNHEY and CDR2 as SVGEGT. The CDR3 has 16 amino acids. The CDR3 reads CASSYSAAGGGDTQYF. CDR3 nucleotides: TGTGCCAGCAGTTACTCCGCGGCGGGGGGGGGAGATACGCAGTATTTT.

The gene calls are TRBV10-3 and TRBJ2-3; 14 nucleotides align to TRBD2. From germline, CDR1 is ENHRY and CDR2 SYGVKD. The V segment lost 0 bases and the J segment 0 bases; nucleotides outside the gene matches: 5. The CDR3 extends over 19 amino acids. CDR3 coding DNA: TGTGCCATCAGTGAGTCGAGACTAGCGGGAGGGGGTAGCACAGATACGCAGTATTTT. This encodes CAISESRLAGGGSTDTQYF.

This sequence joins TRBV6-2 or TRBV6-3 and TRBJ1-5; D is perhaps TRBD1 (5 bases). V lost 4 bases and J lost 6, with 13 bases in between. Germline lookup yields CDR1 MNHEY and CDR2 SVGEGT. The CDR3 sequence is 14 residues long. The CDR3 region is CASSSLQGGQPQHF. In DNA form, the CDR3 reads TGTGCCAGCAGTTCCCTCCAGGGAGGTCAGCCCCAGCATTTT.

The chain employs TRBV5-6 and TRBJ1-2, with 7 positions matching TRBD1. In germline, CDR1 is SGHDT, CDR2 YYEEEE. The CDR3 extends over 15 amino acids. Germline trimming cut 1 base from V and 1 base from J; bases unmatched to any gene: 4. Here the CDR3 DNA reads TGTGCCAGCAGCTTGTACCGGGACAGTAACTATGGCTACACCTTC. Translating gives CASSLYRDSNYGYTF. The complete variable domain, with remaining parts taken from reference TRBV5-6 and TRBJ1-2, reads DAGVTQSPTHLIKTRGQQVTLRCSPKSGHDTVSWYQQALGQGPQFIFQYYEEEERQRGNFPDRFSGHQFPNYSSELNVNALLLGDSALYLCASSLYRDSNYGYTFGSGTRLTVV.

The chain employs TRBV27 and TRBJ2-1, with TRBD2 matching over 7 bases. V dropped 6 bases and J dropped 0; count of bases not matched to a gene: 8. The V gene's germline CDR1 is MNHEY and CDR2 SMNVEV (reference sequence). The CDR3 covers 16 residues. The CDR3 loop reads CASRQTWGGSYNEQFF. Here the CDR3 DNA reads TGTGCCAGCAGACAAACGTGGGGGGGCTCCTACAATGAGCAGTTCTTC.

V and J are TRBV27 and TRBJ2-2, with D perhaps matching TRBD2 (6 bases). The CDR3 totals 15 residues. V dropped 2 bases and J dropped 2 bases, with 9 bases sitting between them. Germline CDR1 reads MNHEY; CDR2 reads SMNVEV (reference sequence). In DNA form, the CDR3 reads TGTGCCAGCAGTTTAAACGGGGGAAACACCGGGGAGCTGTTTTTT. Translation: CASSLNGGNTGELFF.

CDR3 in amino acids: CASSYGTGMNTEAFF. In DNA form, the CDR3 reads TGTGCCAGCAGTTACGGGACAGGGATGAACACTGAAGCTTTCTTT. The rearrangement joins TRBV6-5 to TRBJ1-1; 9 nucleotides line up with TRBD1. The CDR3 covers 15 residues. Germline V CDR1 and CDR2: MNHEY, SVGAGI. J was trimmed by 0 bases and V by 2 bases; bases with no gene match: 1.

In this sample, this clone turned up a few times. The chain recombines TRBV20-1 with TRBJ1-1, with no clear D. This CDR3 has 14 amino acids. Germline V gene sequence: CDR1 DFQATT, CDR2 SNEGSKA (reference sequence). V dropped 3 bases and J dropped 0 bases, with 11 bases sitting between them. The CDR3 loop reads CSASPGNMNTEAFF. The CDR3 DNA sequence: TGCAGTGCTAGTCCGGGAAATATGAACACTGAAGCTTTCTTT.

The chain uses TRBV19 and TRBJ1-5; possible D gene TRBD1, 5 bases. The length of the CDR3 is 16 residues. The V gene lost 4 bases and the J gene lost 3 bases, with 16 bases spanning the gap. CDR1 and CDR2 from the germline V gene are LNHDA and SQIVND (reference sequence). The CDR3 bases are TGTGCCAGTAGTACGACTGGGGGGATCCTCAATCAGCCCCAGCATTTT. It specifies CASSTTGGILNQPQHF.

The chain carries TRBV7-3 and TRBJ2-1; the D is unclear. Trimming removed 5 bases at V and 4 bases at J, with 6 bases between. This CDR3 region has 12 residues. Germline values: CDR1 SGHTA, CDR2 FQGTGA. CDR3 sequence reads: CASSLGYNEQFF. Written as DNA, the CDR3 is TGTGCCAGCAGCCTAGGATACAATGAGCAGTTCTTC.

The chain combines TRBV4-3 with TRBJ2-1, with 9 nucleotides matching TRBD1. Germline trimming cut 0 bases from V and 14 bases from J; bases unmatched to any gene: 8. The CDR3 consists of 14 residues. Germline V gene lookup returns CDR1 LGHNA and CDR2 YSLEER. CDR3 nucleotides: TGCGCCAGCAGCCAAGATAGAGGACAGGGGAGGGAGTTCTTC. Amino acids: CASSQDRGQGREFF.